This TCR beta chain comes out of a study of cytomegalovirus exposure and HLA in healthy donors. Overall study results and limits: Most observed TCR sequences were rare, whereas some public TCRs were detected in many donors. The study put 150 or so TCR beta chains on its list as cytomegalovirus-associated. In vitro data verified a few CMV-associated chains as specific for CMV antigens.

Of note for this clone: Its antigen is currently unknown.

V was shortened by 5 bases and J by 5 bases, with 18 bases between the two germline ends. The CDR3 runs to 15 residues. Germline-derived CDR1 and CDR2 are MDHEN and SYDVKM. Using immunoSEQ multiplex PCR, the repertoire was profiled, and TCRdb retains in-frame clones only, with some absent. Of hundreds of thousands of clones listed, around 87% are singletons. The TCR originated in a young woman in good health and CMV-seropositive. Specimen: PBMCs. This chain connects TRBV28 to TRBJ2-5, with TRBD2 as a possible D gene (6 bases). CDR3 sequence reads: CASSPWGRWYETQYF. The DNA for the CDR3 is TGTGCCAGCAGTCCATGGGGGAGGTGGTACGAGACCCAGTACTTC. Using reference TRBV28 and TRBJ2-5 for the parts outside the CDR3, the full variable domain is DVKVTQSSRYLVKRTGEKVFLECVQDMDHENMFWYRQDPGLGLRLIYFSYDVKMKEKGDIPEGYSVSREKKERFSLILESASTNQTSMYLCASSPWGRWYETQYFGPGTRLLVL.